These 9 T cell receptor beta chains came from one sample sequenced in a study of Graves' ophthalmopathy and Graves' hyperthyroidism. RNA transcripts were the source from which TCR beta CDR3 regions were amplified. HTBI primers were used in a first-round RT-PCR, which preceded a second-round multiplex PCR. TCRdb re-called the multiplex PCR reads through MiXCR, storing one row per CDR3 protein. The sample shows approximately 640,000 distinct CDR3 sequences, roughly 39% of them seen only once. Sequencing was performed on peripheral blood. These receptors all stem from an adult man with Graves' ophthalmopathy.

This clonotype was seen ten or more times. The rearrangement links TRBV29-1 to TRBJ1-1, with a possible D match to TRBD1 (5 bases). The V and J ends lost 4 bases and 4 bases respectively, with 13 bases between them. The CDR3 runs to 13 residues. The germline V gene has CDR1 SQVTM and CDR2 ANQGSEA. Written as DNA, the CDR3 is TGCAGCGTTGGAGGGGCGGGGTTCACTGAAGCTTTCTTT. It yields the protein CSVGGAGFTEAFF.

In its sample, this clonotype was seen many times. V and J are TRBV19 and TRBJ1-5; D is undetermined. V lost 2 bases to trimming and J lost 8 bases, with 7 bases between them. The germline V gene has CDR1 LNHDA and CDR2 SQIVND (reference sequence). The CDR3 has 12 amino acids. The CDR3 reads CASSIRGEPQHF. The CDR3 region has the DNA TGTGCCAGTAGTATACGCGGCGAGCCCCAGCATTTT.

The chain has TRBV9 and TRBJ1-6; D gene unclear. CDR1 is SGDLS and CDR2 is YYNGEE in the germline V gene. This CDR3 has 13 residues. V shed 10 bases and J shed 6 bases, with 14 bases lying between them. In DNA, the CDR3 is TGTGCCTGGAAGGGAGGCCCTAATTCACCCCTCCACTTT. Translated: CAWKGGPNSPLHF.

This sequence joins TRBV7-9 and TRBJ1-5; D is perhaps TRBD1 (5 bases). Per germline, CDR1 SEHNR and CDR2 FQNEAQ (reference sequence). V was pared by 7 bases and J by 6 bases, with 10 bases between. The CDR3 contains 12 residues. As DNA, the CDR3 is TGTGCCAGCACCTTGGGGGGTCAGCCCCAGCATTTT. Its protein is CASTLGGQPQHF.

This sequence joins TRBV29-1 and TRBJ1-5, with a weak D call TRBD1 (6 bases). The CDR3 totals 15 residues. V lost 1 base, J lost 2 bases, and 12 bases lay in between. The V gene's germline CDR1 is SQVTM and CDR2 ANQGSEA. The CDR3 loop is CSVEVGGAGNQPQHF. The DNA of the CDR3 is TGCAGCGTTGAAGTTGGGGGGGCGGGCAATCAGCCCCAGCATTTT.

This clonotype was observed at least ten times. The chain employs TRBV12-3 or TRBV12-4 and TRBJ1-4, with 8 bases matching TRBD1. The CDR3 has 17 amino acids. The J segment lost 3 bases and the V segment lost 5 bases, leaving 11 bases of the junction unmatched. CDR3 region: CASSTSRQGMPNEKLFF. The CDR3 DNA reads as TGTGCCAGCAGTACATCTCGACAGGGGATGCCTAATGAAAAACTGTTTTTT.

This clonotype was seen repeatedly, ten times or more. CDR3 coding DNA: TGCAAGACCATCAACGAACCTGGAAACACCATATATTTT. Translation: CKTINEPGNTIYF. The chain links TRBV20-1 to TRBJ1-3; D remains ambiguous. Germline CDR1 reads DFQATT; CDR2 reads SNEGSKA (reference sequence). This CDR3 has 13 residues.

In its sample, this clonotype was seen many times. The chain has TRBV6-6 and TRBJ2-6; the D gene is possibly TRBD2 (6 bases). The V and J ends lost 5 bases and 2 bases respectively, with 7 bases between them. Germline CDR1 and CDR2: MNHNY and SVGAGI (reference sequence). The CDR3 is 14 residues long. The CDR3 region is CASSAGTGANVLTF. CDR3 bases: TGTGCCAGCAGTGCGGGGACTGGGGCCAACGTCCTGACTTTC.

This clonotype was found a few times. One junction end disagrees with the germline gene, perhaps due to a read error. The chain employs TRBV24-1 and TRBJ2-5, with 11 bases fitting TRBD2. Germline CDR1 and CDR2: KGHDR and SFDVKD. CDR3 length: 14 residues. The CDR3 DNA reads as TGTGCTACCAAGACTAGCGGGGTTCAAGAGACCCAGTACTTC. It specifies CATKTSGVQETQYF.